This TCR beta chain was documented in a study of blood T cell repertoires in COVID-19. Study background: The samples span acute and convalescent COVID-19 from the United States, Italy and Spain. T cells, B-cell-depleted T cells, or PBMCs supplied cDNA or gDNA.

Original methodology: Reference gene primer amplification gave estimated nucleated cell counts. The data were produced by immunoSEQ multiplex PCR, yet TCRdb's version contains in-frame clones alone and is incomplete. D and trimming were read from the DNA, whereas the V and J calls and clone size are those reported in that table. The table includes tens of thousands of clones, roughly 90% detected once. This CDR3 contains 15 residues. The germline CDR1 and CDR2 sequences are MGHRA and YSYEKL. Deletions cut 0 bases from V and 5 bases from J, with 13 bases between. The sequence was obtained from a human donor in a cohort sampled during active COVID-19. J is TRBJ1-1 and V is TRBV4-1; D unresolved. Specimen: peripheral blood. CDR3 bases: TGCGCCAGCAGCCAAGATTGGGCGGGAATTACTGAAGCTTTCTTT. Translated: CASSQDWAGITEAFF.